These 3 T cell receptor beta chains came from one sample sequenced in a study of T cells in women clearing cervical HPV infection. The assay was immunoSEQ multiplex PCR, and TCRdb's table has in-frame clones only and misses some. The sample has 27,000 or so clones; the top ten hold 11%. The sample was blood buffy coat. Source of these receptors: a woman aged 18 to 69 with a cervical HPV16 infection that either progressed to CIN3+ or cleared (not recorded which).

Note on this clone: Its ends do not fully match the called genes, so a read error is possible. The sequence runs out 3 residues before the end of the CDR3; the remainder is reconstructed from the germline J gene. Within the sample, other DNA sequences also encode this same CDR3. The chain uses TRBV20-1 and TRBJ1-3, with 7 bases fitting TRBD1. CDR3 length: 15 residues. Germline V CDR1 and CDR2: DFQATT, SNEGSKA (reference sequence). Partial CDR3 DNA: TGCAGTGGGGAAGACCGACAGGGCCCTGGAAACACG. Its translation: CSGEDRQGPGNT. The entire CDR3 protein is CSGEDRQGPGNTIYF.

Points on this clone: The read ends 3 residues shy of where the CDR3 ends; the end is completed using the germline J gene. The chain recombines TRBV19 with TRBJ2-3; D unclear. Germline loops: CDR1 LNHDA, CDR2 SQIVND (reference sequence). This CDR3 spans 15 amino acids. Trimming shortened V by 1 base and J by 2 bases, and 10 bases separated the two germline ends. CDR3 amino acids: CASSIGYTATDTQYF. The CDR3 bases that were read are TGTGCCAGTAGTATAGGTTACACCGCCACAGATACG.

Notes on this clone: The read comes to an end 3 residues before the CDR3 does, leaving the germline J gene to fill in the end. The genes are TRBV18 and TRBJ2-2, with D possibly TRBD2 on 6 matching bases. The CDR3 has 16 residues. Per the germline V gene, CDR1 is KGHSH and CDR2 is LQKENI. The V end lost 2 bases, the J end lost 7 bases, and 17 bases lay between the germline ends. CDR3 protein: CASSPGRGGGRGELFF. The sequenced CDR3 bases are TGTGCCAGCTCACCAGGAAGGGGAGGAGGACGCGGGGAG.